This T cell receptor (beta chain) was documented in a study of cytomegalovirus exposure and HLA in healthy donors. General study points: A later analysis showed TCR association rates differing by HLA locus, peaking at DRB1 and lowest at HLA-C. In a later analysis, specific HLA alleles were associated with 15,000 to 20,000 TCR beta sequences at a 0.05 false discovery rate.

A remark on this clone: Its specificity is unknown.

CDR3 size: 16 residues. Germline assignment: CDR1 SGHTA and CDR2 FQGNSA. Trimming stripped 1 base from V and 0 bases from J, with 10 bases between. Both 60 Vbeta primers and 13 Jbeta primers went into the PCR. Clones were sequenced by immunoSEQ multiplex PCR, and TCRdb holds only the in-frame ones, with some missing. The sample comprises 190,000 or so clones, less than 90% of which are singletons, and about 1.6% rests with the top ten. The genes are TRBV7-2 and TRBJ1-3; unclear D gene. The sample taken for sequencing was PBMCs. The source is a man aged 50-60 years in good health and CMV-seronegative. The CDR3 loop is CASSLERAGSGNTIYF. Here the CDR3 DNA reads TGTGCCAGCAGCTTAGAGAGGGCAGGCTCTGGAAACACCATATATTTT.